What follows describes a single T cell receptor beta chain. This entry comes from a study of shared clonotypes between healthy human individuals. Germline V gene sequence: CDR1 SGHVS, CDR2 FQNEAQ. V was pared by 5 bases and J by 7 bases, with 13 bases of the junction left unmatched. This CDR3 has 16 amino acids. For every subset, genomic DNA was evenly distributed across several immunoSEQ plates. TCRdb's table, derived via immunoSEQ multiplex PCR, lists solely in-frame clones and lacks some. The sample records over a million clones, over 95% being singletons. The donors, healthy adults who were HIV-negative, had experienced no recent acute infections or vaccinations. All the donors were Caucasian adults who lived in Nashville, Tennessee.

The TCR sequence derives from a man aged 25-45 years in good health. The sequenced sample consisted of naive CD4+ T cells sorted from blood. As for subset: CD45RA+ positively selected. V gene TRBV7-8 combines with J gene TRBJ2-7; 11 nucleotides line up with TRBD1. CDR3 sequence: CASSGGTGDRGFEQYF. The DNA of the CDR3 is TGTGCCAGCAGCGGAGGGACCGGGGACAGGGGGTTTGAGCAGTACTTC.